The 9 T cell receptor beta chains given below trace back to one sample, sequenced in a study of OX40 agonist ivuxolimab in advanced cancers. Assay used: immunoSEQ multiplex PCR; TCRdb lists only in-frame clones, some missing. The sample comprises around 55,000 clones, roughly 87% of which are singletons, and about 12% rests with the top ten. This specimen was CD4+ or CD8+ T cells sorted from blood, taken in a trial of the OX40 agonist ivuxolimab. The receptors were gathered from an adult with an advanced solid tumor such as melanoma, head and neck, liver or kidney cancer.

The chain links TRBV10-3 to TRBJ1-1; 8 bases fit TRBD1. The J segment lost 2 bases and the V segment lost 4 bases, leaving 3 bases of the junction unmatched. The CDR3 is 14 residues long. Germline lookup yields CDR1 ENHRY and CDR2 SYGVKD. CDR3 region: CAISATGENTEAFF. For the CDR3, the DNA is TGTGCCATCAGTGCGACAGGGGAAAACACTGAAGCTTTCTTT.

V gene TRBV5-4 combines with J gene TRBJ2-1; TRBD2 matches at 10 bases. The CDR3 spans 16 residues. The germline gives CDR1 SGHNT, CDR2 YYREEE (reference sequence). The V and J ends lost 1 base and 6 bases, in that order; junction bases with no gene match: 7. CDR3 sequence: CASSLTPGLAPNEQFF. The CDR3 DNA sequence: TGTGCCAGCAGCTTGACTCCGGGACTAGCGCCCAATGAGCAGTTCTTC.

Only a few counts were recorded for this clone. The rearrangement uses TRBV28 and TRBJ1-5; D not certain. Germline values: CDR1 MDHEN, CDR2 SYDVKM. Trimming shortened V by 8 bases and J by 0 bases, and 11 bases separated the two germline ends. The CDR3 consists of 14 residues. The CDR3 sequence: CASLPVYSNQPQHF. CDR3 in DNA: TGTGCCAGCCTACCGGTTTATAGCAATCAGCCCCAGCATTTT.

The CDR3 loop reads CASSENTGAGNEKLFF. The CDR3 nucleotides read TGTGCCAGCAGTGAAAATACGGGGGCTGGTAATGAAAAACTGTTTTTT. The rearrangement uses TRBV6-1 and TRBJ1-4, with a possible D match to TRBD1 (6 bases). CDR3 length equals 16 residues. Trimming stripped 2 bases from V and 4 bases from J, with 14 bases between. The germline V gene has CDR1 MNHNS and CDR2 SASEGT.

With respect to this clone: At one end the junction does not follow the germline gene, possibly because of a read error. This CDR3 is also generated by other DNA sequences in the sample. The chain employs TRBV27 and TRBJ2-1; tentative D call: TRBD2 (6 bases). The CDR3 is 15 amino acids. The germline CDR1 and CDR2 sequences are MNHEY and SMNVEV (reference sequence). CDR3 protein: CASSPSIGLANEQFF. CDR3 nucleotides: TGTGCTAGCAGTCCCTCAATAGGGCTAGCGAATGAGCAGTTCTTC.

This clone was counted a single time. The rearrangement uses TRBV5-6 and TRBJ2-7; D may correspond to TRBD1 or TRBD2 (5 bases each). Trimming cost V 3 bases and J 6 bases, with 10 bases left between them. CDR3 length: 12 amino acids. Germline lookup yields CDR1 SGHDT and CDR2 YYEEEE. The CDR3 is CASSSGGTEQYV. In nucleotides, the CDR3 is TGTGCCAGCAGCTCGGGTGGGACCGAGCAGTACGTC.

V gene TRBV13 combines with J gene TRBJ1-1; D is unresolved. The CDR3 is made up of 11 amino acids. V was clipped by 4 bases and J by 8 bases, with 8 bases between them. Germline assignment: CDR1 PRHDT and CDR2 FYEKMQ (reference sequence). CDR3 DNA: TGTGCCAGCAGCTCAGGACTAGAAGCTTTCTTT. Translated, it gives CASSSGLEAFF.

V and J are TRBV4-2 and TRBJ2-1; 12 bases line up with TRBD2. This CDR3 spans 17 amino acids. Germline assignment: CDR1 LGHNA and CDR2 YNFKEQ. J was trimmed by 8 bases and V by 3 bases; bases with no gene match: 11. CDR3 sequence (DNA): TGTGCCAGCAGCCAGGGCGGACTAGCGGGACTAGAGGATGAGCAGTTCTTC. This sequence encodes CASSQGGLAGLEDEQFF.

This chain connects TRBV9 to TRBJ2-2; 7 bases match TRBD2. This CDR3 has 15 amino acids. The V gene end was trimmed by 6 bases and the J gene end by 4 bases; junction bases not matched to a gene: 9. CDR1 is SGDLS and CDR2 is YYNGEE in the germline V gene. CDR3 amino acids: CASTPSGTGTGELFF. The CDR3 bases are TGTGCCAGCACCCCAAGCGGGACGGGCACCGGGGAGCTGTTTTTT.